This entry lists 24 T cell receptor beta chains sequenced from one sample in a study of T cells after yellow fever vaccination. Each CDR3 protein is one row after TCRdb ran MiXCR on the 5' RACE reads. The repertoire holds 300,000 or so distinct CDR3 sequences, with approximately 13% as singletons. Sequenced here: CD4+ T cells sorted from PBMCs, sampled 45 days after the yellow fever booster vaccination. The source is a young man who received the YFV17D yellow fever vaccine.

This clonotype appeared a few times. This sequence joins TRBV20-1 and TRBJ2-7; 12 positions match TRBD2. Germline CDR1 is DFQATT and CDR2 is SNEGSKA (reference sequence). V trimming: 7 bases; J trimming: 0 bases; junction bases outside the gene matches: 7. The CDR3 runs to 15 residues. The chain's CDR3 is CSVLLLAGGSYEQYF. The DNA for the CDR3 is TGCAGTGTCCTCTTACTAGCGGGGGGCTCCTACGAGCAGTACTTC.

This clonotype was seen a few times. The DNA of the CDR3 is TGTGCCAGCAGTTCCCGTCGACTAGCGGGAGAGACCCAGTACTTC. It translates to CASSSRRLAGETQYF. The J gene is TRBJ2-5, the V gene TRBV6-5, with 10 bases fitting TRBD2. V was clipped by 4 bases and J by 4 bases; unmatched bases: 6. From germline, CDR1 is MNHEY and CDR2 SVGAGI. The CDR3 has 15 residues.

This chain joins TRBV28 and TRBJ2-7, with 7 bases lining up with TRBD1. This CDR3 region has 17 residues. Germline CDR1 MDHEN, CDR2 SYDVKM. The ends lost 3 bases at V and 1 base at J; junction bases unmatched: 12. The CDR3 nucleotides read TGTGCCAGCAGTTTCCAAGGGGCGACACAGGGGTCCTACGAGCAGTACTTC. Translated, it gives CASSFQGATQGSYEQYF.

This clonotype was detected ten times or more. The chain carries TRBV5-6 and TRBJ2-3; possibly TRBD1 for D (6 bases). The CDR3 contains 14 residues. V was cut by 0 bases and J by 4 bases, with 9 bases left in between. In germline, CDR1 is SGHDT, CDR2 YYEEEE. CDR3 coding DNA: TGTGCCAGCAGCTTGGGGGGGCACTCAGATACGCAGTATTTT. Residues: CASSLGGHSDTQYF. The complete variable domain, with remaining parts taken from reference TRBV5-6 and TRBJ2-3, reads DAGVTQSPTHLIKTRGQQVTLRCSPKSGHDTVSWYQQALGQGPQFIFQYYEEEERQRGNFPDRFSGHQFPNYSSELNVNALLLGDSALYLCASSLGGHSDTQYFGPGTRLTVL.

In this sample, this clonotype turned up a few times. The chain carries TRBV7-2 and TRBJ2-7; D is perhaps TRBD1 (5 bases). Trimming took off 8 bases at V and 2 bases at J, with 13 bases between the two ends. This CDR3 is 13 amino acids long. Germline CDR1 is SGHTA and CDR2 is FQGNSA. The CDR3 DNA reads as TGTGCCAGCGGGAACAGGAATACCTACGAGCAGTACTTC. It codes for CASGNRNTYEQYF. Complete variable domain (other parts from reference TRBV7-2 and TRBJ2-7): GAGVSQSPSNKVTEKGKDVELRCDPISGHTALYWYRQSLGQGLEFLIYFQGNSAPDKSGLPSDRFSAERTGGSVSTLTIQRTQQEDSAVYLCASGNRNTYEQYFGPGTRLTVT.

This chain joins TRBV7-2 and TRBJ2-1; 7 positions match TRBD1. This CDR3 is 13 amino acids long. Germline trimming cut 2 bases from V and 7 bases from J; bases unmatched to any gene: 2. Germline values: CDR1 SGHTA, CDR2 FQGNSA. The CDR3 sequence: CASSLRDRNEQFF. CDR3 coding DNA: TGTGCCAGCAGCTTACGGGACAGAAATGAGCAGTTCTTC.

CDR3 nucleotide sequence: TGCAGTGCTCTCGGGACTAGCAGACAAGAGACCCAGTACTTC. Its translation is CSALGTSRQETQYF. V and J are TRBV20-1 and TRBJ2-5; TRBD2 aligns across 9 bases. The CDR3 runs to 14 residues. CDR1 is DFQATT and CDR2 is SNEGSKA in the germline V gene (reference sequence). The trim removed 5 bases at V and 2 bases at J, leaving 6 bases unmatched.

This clonotype was recorded at least ten times. The chain uses TRBV5-5 and TRBJ2-5; TRBD1 might be the D (6 bases). Looked up from germline, CDR1 is SGHKS and CDR2 is YYEKEE (reference sequence). The CDR3 totals 14 residues. Trimming took off 4 bases at V and 3 bases at J, with 13 bases between the two ends. CDR3 residues: CASSKGHVEETQYF. The CDR3 DNA reads as TGTGCCAGCAGCAAGGGACATGTGGAAGAGACCCAGTACTTC.

This clonotype was seen only a few times. This chain connects TRBV3-1 to TRBJ2-1; no firm D call. CDR3 size: 16 residues. Germline V gene lookup returns CDR1 LGHDT and CDR2 YNNKEL (reference sequence). V gave up 1 base and J gave up 7 bases, with 17 bases separating them. The CDR3 is CASSQGVAASGNEQFF. CDR3 bases: TGTGCCAGCAGCCAAGGTGTTGCGGCATCCGGTAATGAGCAGTTCTTC.

The gene calls are TRBV7-8 and TRBJ2-7; D possibly uses TRBD1 or TRBD2 (6 bases each). Germline V lookup: CDR1 SGHVS, CDR2 FQNEAQ. Trimming removed 5 bases from V and 2 bases from J, with 13 bases in between. The CDR3 spans 14 residues. The CDR3 nucleotides are TGTGCCAGCAGCCCCCGAAGGGGGGCCTACGAGCAGTACTTC. Its protein product is CASSPRRGAYEQYF.

DNA for the CDR3: TGTGCCAGCAGCCTAGGGGTCAACCAAGAGACCCAGTACTTC. Translating it yields CASSLGVNQETQYF. The chain couples TRBV3-1 to TRBJ2-5, with a tentative D call TRBD1 (5 bases). The CDR3 spans 14 residues. Trimming took 4 bases from V and 0 from J, leaving 9 bases between them. Germline V gene lookup returns CDR1 LGHDT and CDR2 YNNKEL (reference sequence).

This rearrangement joins TRBV7-9 to TRBJ2-2; D uncertain. The V gene's germline CDR1 is SEHNR and CDR2 FQNEAQ (reference sequence). The CDR3 extends over 14 amino acids. V lost 8 bases and J 0 bases, leaving 10 bases between the germline ends. The CDR3 loop reads CASGRLANTGELFF. CDR3 in DNA: TGTGCCAGCGGCCGGCTCGCGAACACCGGGGAGCTGTTTTTT.

CDR3: CASSEPLEYEQYF. CDR3 coding DNA: TGCGCCAGCAGTGAGCCTCTGGAGTACGAGCAGTACTTC. J is TRBJ2-7 and V is TRBV10-2; no definite D call. Germline V gene data show CDR1 as WSHSY and CDR2 as SAAADI. The CDR3 totals 13 residues. V was trimmed by 2 bases and J by 4 bases, leaving 9 bases between them.

This clonotype was observed a handful of times. The V gene is TRBV7-9, the J gene TRBJ2-7, with TRBD2 matching over 7 bases. Germline assignment: CDR1 SEHNR and CDR2 FQNEAQ (reference sequence). The CDR3 contains 15 residues. V shed 5 bases, J shed 2 bases, and the junction held 9 bases outside the gene matches. The CDR3 DNA reads as TGTGCCAGCAGCAGTACCCGGGAGGCCACCTACGAGCAGTACTTC. Its translation: CASSSTREATYEQYF. The variable domain in full, completed from reference TRBV7-9 and TRBJ2-7, reads DTGVSQNPRHKITKRGQNVTFRCDPISEHNRLYWYRQTLGQGPEFLTYFQNEAQLEKSRLLSDRFSAERPKGSFSTLEIQRTEQGDSAMYLCASSSTREATYEQYFGPGTRLTVT.

As DNA, the CDR3 is TGTGCCAGCAGCTTTGGTGGCACCGGGGAGCTGTTTTTT. Protein product: CASSFGGTGELFF. This chain joins TRBV7-2 and TRBJ2-2; D unresolved. The V gene lost 3 bases and the J gene lost 4 bases, with 6 bases spanning the gap. This CDR3 region has 13 residues. Germline V CDR1 and CDR2: SGHTA, FQGNSA.

The rearrangement joins TRBV20-1 to TRBJ2-7; D unclear. The CDR3 has 12 residues. The germline V and J ends were trimmed by 4 bases and 0 bases, with 7 bases remaining between them. Germline CDR1 is DFQATT and CDR2 is SNEGSKA (reference sequence). For the CDR3, the DNA is TGCAGTGCTATAGTGGGCTCCTACGAGCAGTACTTC. Its protein product is CSAIVGSYEQYF.

This clonotype was seen at least ten times. This CDR3 reads CSLLWGMNEQFF. The CDR3 region has the DNA TGCAGCCTTCTATGGGGAATGAATGAGCAGTTCTTC. The J gene is TRBJ2-1, the V gene TRBV20-1; D call uncertain. There are 12 residues in the CDR3. CDR1 is DFQATT, CDR2 SNEGSKA, per germline (reference sequence).

This clonotype was counted only a few times. The J gene is TRBJ2-2, the V gene TRBV5-6; no firm D call. With 0 bases removed from V and 7 bases from J, the gap between germline ends came to 7 bases. CDR1 is SGHDT and CDR2 is YYEEEE in the germline V gene. There are 13 residues in the CDR3. The CDR3 reads CASSLGALGELFF. For the CDR3, the DNA is TGTGCCAGCAGCTTGGGAGCCCTCGGGGAGCTGTTTTTT.

The gene calls are TRBV20-1 and TRBJ2-4, with D maybe TRBD2 (6 bases). Per the germline V gene, CDR1 is DFQATT and CDR2 is SNEGSKA (reference sequence). This CDR3 spans 16 amino acids. With 1 base removed from V and 0 bases from J, the gap between germline ends came to 13 bases. CDR3 protein: CSARGGGDLAKNIQYF. For the CDR3, the DNA is TGCAGTGCTAGAGGTGGCGGGGACCTAGCCAAAAACATTCAGTACTTC.

The rearrangement joins TRBV7-8 to TRBJ2-2; D might be TRBD1 or TRBD2, each matching 5 bases. This CDR3 spans 15 amino acids. The germline CDR1 and CDR2 sequences are SGHVS and FQNEAQ. Between the trimmed V and J ends, which lost 2 bases and 4 bases, there was a span of 11 bases. The CDR3 DNA reads as TGTGCCAGCAGCTTAAGAGGGGCCAGCACCGGGGAGCTGTTTTTT. This sequence encodes CASSLRGASTGELFF.

For the CDR3, the DNA is TGTGCCAGCAGTTACTCCGACAGGGTAGGCCAGCCCCAGCATTTT. Amino acid sequence: CASSYSDRVGQPQHF. The chain links TRBV6-5 to TRBJ1-5; 7 bases agree with TRBD1. The germline gives CDR1 MNHEY, CDR2 SVGAGI. V trimming: 0 bases; J trimming: 7 bases; junction bases outside the gene matches: 6. The CDR3 is made up of 15 amino acids.

The chain joins TRBV7-2 to TRBJ2-1, with a tentative D call TRBD2 (6 bases). V shed 1 base and J shed 8 bases, with 12 bases lying between them. Germline-derived CDR1 and CDR2 are SGHTA and FQGNSA. There are 14 residues in the CDR3. The CDR3 sequence is CASSLGGVEYEQFF. The CDR3 DNA follows: TGTGCCAGCAGCTTAGGGGGGGTGGAATATGAGCAGTTCTTC.

The sample holds a few counts of this clonotype. The chain is built from TRBV5-1 and TRBJ2-1; TRBD1 might be the D (5 bases). This CDR3 is built from 15 residues. The V end was cut by 0 bases, the J end by 4 bases, with 11 bases between. Per the germline V gene, CDR1 is SGHRS and CDR2 is YFSETQ. CDR3 sequence (DNA): TGCGCCAGCAGCTTGGCCCCACAGGATTACAATGAGCAGTTCTTC. It is translated as CASSLAPQDYNEQFF.

This clonotype was picked up a small number of times. The chain combines TRBV12-3 or TRBV12-4 with TRBJ2-2; no clear D. Trimming left V 3 bases short and J 4 bases short, with 3 bases between. The CDR3 spans 12 residues. The CDR3 region is CASSFGTGELFF. CDR3 nucleotide sequence: TGTGCCAGCAGTTTCGGCACCGGGGAGCTGTTTTTT.